These 3 T cell receptor beta chains came from one sample sequenced in a study of T-cell memory formation after mild COVID-19. A single record per CDR3 protein comes from TCRdb applying MiXCR to the 5' RACE reads. The table has some 350,000 distinct CDR3 sequences, over 10% seen once; the top ten hold about 20%. Sequencing was performed on PBMCs or a T cell subset sorted from them (not recorded which). The receptor set was obtained from a man aged 18 to 30 who had mild COVID-19 (a few samples of this study predate the infection). Cell type and time point are not known.

This chain connects TRBV6-4 to TRBJ2-7; TRBD2 might be the D (6 bases). Germline values: CDR1 MRHNA, CDR2 SNTAGT. The CDR3 loop spans 17 amino acids. Trimming shortened V by 7 bases and J by 0 bases, and 22 bases separated the two germline ends. In DNA form, the CDR3 reads TGTGCCAGCAATGATGAGGACCGGGACTCATACTCCTACGAGCAGTACGTC. Protein sequence: CASNDEDRDSYSYEQYV.

This clonotype has more than one count but fewer than ten. The V gene is TRBV11-2, the J gene TRBJ2-7; 10 bases match TRBD1. There are 18 residues in the CDR3. After removal of 1 base from V and 4 bases from J, the junction contained 13 bases not matched to a gene. The germline V gene encodes CDR1 SGHAT and CDR2 FQNNGV. In nucleotides, the CDR3 is TGTGCCAGCAGCTTAGCCCCGGGACAGGGGATCAAAAGGTACGAGCAGTACGTC. Protein product: CASSLAPGQGIKRYEQYV.

The sample holds many counts of this clonotype. V is TRBV5-1 and J is TRBJ1-1; D unresolved. There are 15 residues in the CDR3. The V end was cut by 4 bases, the J end by 3 bases, with 16 bases between. CDR1 and CDR2 from the germline V gene are SGHRS and YFSETQ. CDR3 sequence: CASSPETTGDTEAFF. Written as DNA, the CDR3 is TGCGCCAGCAGCCCGGAGACTACTGGGGACACTGAAGCTTTCTTT.